One and the same sample provided the 22 T cell receptor beta chains below, sequenced in a study of T-cell memory formation after mild COVID-19. Each CDR3 protein gets one entry after TCRdb re-called the 5' RACE reads with MiXCR. This table has approximately 570,000 distinct CDR3 sequences, 15% to 20% appearing once. Sequenced material: PBMCs or a T cell subset sorted from them (not recorded which). The receptors originated from an adult woman who had mild COVID-19 (a few samples of this study predate the infection). Cell type and time point are not known.

This clonotype was detected only a few times. This chain uses TRBV18 with TRBJ2-5; TRBD1 matches 7 bases. Trimming at V came to 3 bases and at J to 4 bases, leaving 14 bases not matched to a gene. The CDR3 covers 17 residues. Germline-derived CDR1 and CDR2 are KGHSH and LQKENI. CDR3 protein: CASSPSQGFYSGETQYF. The CDR3 coding sequence is TGTGCCAGCTCACCGTCACAGGGGTTTTATTCGGGAGAGACCCAGTACTTC.

The chain joins TRBV7-3 to TRBJ2-3; 12 nucleotides line up with TRBD2. The CDR3 runs to 19 residues. The V gene's germline CDR1 is SGHTA and CDR2 FQGTGA. The ends lost 0 bases at V and 3 bases at J; junction bases unmatched: 10. The DNA of the CDR3 is TGTGCCAGCAGCTTAACGTGCCTAGCGGGGGGGGTTCAGACAGATACGCAGTATTTT. Amino acids: CASSLTCLAGGVQTDTQYF.

This rearrangement joins TRBV5-4 to TRBJ2-3; 8 positions match TRBD1. V lost 4 bases and J lost 2; bases outside the gene matches: 9. The length of the CDR3 is 16 residues. Germline assignment: CDR1 SGHNT and CDR2 YYREEE (reference sequence). For the CDR3, the DNA is TGTGCCAGCAGCGGACCCAGGGGGCGTACCACAGATACGCAGTATTTT. This encodes CASSGPRGRTTDTQYF.

The chain joins TRBV4-2 to TRBJ2-1; no firm D call. This CDR3 is built from 15 residues. The V gene's germline CDR1 is LGHNA and CDR2 YNFKEQ. Trimming took off 7 bases at V and 6 bases at J, with 19 bases between the two ends. In nucleotides, the CDR3 is TGTGCCAGCACCCTTCGTGGTATAGCCGTCAATGAGCAGTTCTTC. Protein sequence: CASTLRGIAVNEQFF.

CDR3 nucleotides: TGTGCCAGCAGCTCACCGGGACTAGCGGGAGGGCCGAAAGATACGCAGTATTTT. This translates into CASSSPGLAGGPKDTQYF. The chain combines TRBV7-2 with TRBJ2-3; 16 nucleotides match TRBD2. V dropped 4 bases and J dropped 5; count of bases not matched to a gene: 9. There are 18 residues in the CDR3. Looked up from germline, CDR1 is SGHTA and CDR2 is FQGNSA. Looking up the rest from reference TRBV7-2 and TRBJ2-3 gives the full variable domain: GAGVSQSPSNKVTEKGKDVELRCDPISGHTALYWYRQSLGQGLEFLIYFQGNSAPDKSGLPSDRFSAERTGGSVSTLTIQRTQQEDSAVYLCASSSPGLAGGPKDTQYFGPGTRLTVL.

This clonotype turned up a few times. The genes are TRBV12-3 or TRBV12-4 and TRBJ1-5; 8 nucleotides match TRBD1. The CDR3 is made up of 16 amino acids. With V trimmed by 7 bases and J by 3 bases, 11 bases remained unmatched. CDR3 residues: CASTSWTGSLNQPQHF. DNA for the CDR3: TGTGCCAGCACCTCCTGGACAGGGAGTCTCAATCAGCCCCAGCATTTT.

The rearrangement joins TRBV7-2 to TRBJ2-2; 7 bases fit TRBD2. Germline V gene sequence: CDR1 SGHTA, CDR2 FQGNSA. This CDR3 has 15 amino acids. The V gene end was trimmed by 1 base and the J gene end by 6 bases; junction bases not matched to a gene: 5. CDR3 nucleotides: TGTGCCAGCAGCTTAGGGACTAGTCACCCCGGGGAGCTGTTTTTT. Amino acid sequence: CASSLGTSHPGELFF.

Only a few counts were recorded for this clonotype. The J gene is TRBJ2-1, the V gene TRBV12-3 or TRBV12-4; D tentatively reads TRBD1 or TRBD2 (5 bases each). With 6 bases removed from V and 9 bases from J, the gap between germline ends came to 18 bases. The CDR3 length is 14 residues. CDR3 loop: CASSRGPTRVEQFF. DNA for the CDR3: TGTGCCAGCAGCCGGGGACCGACGCGGGTTGAGCAGTTCTTC.

Details on this clonotype: One base away lies a much larger clone, so this may be a sequencing read error. CDR3 nucleotide sequence: TGCAGCGATGAAGACCCAGGGGAGGCTTTCTTT. It yields the protein CSDEDPGEAFF. The chain joins TRBV29-1 to TRBJ1-1; D is perhaps TRBD1 (6 bases). Germline V lookup: CDR1 SQVTM, CDR2 ANQGSEA. The CDR3 runs to 11 residues.

This clonotype was seen a handful of times. The V gene is TRBV7-8, the J gene TRBJ2-3; the D gene could be TRBD1 or TRBD2 (5 bases each). Germline-derived CDR1 and CDR2 are SGHVS and FQNEAQ. This CDR3 contains 16 residues. V dropped 7 bases and J dropped 4 bases, with 21 bases sitting between them. The CDR3 protein is CASTDVGRAGPDTQYF. DNA of the CDR3: TGTGCCAGCACCGACGTAGGGAGAGCAGGGCCAGATACGCAGTATTTT.

The chain carries TRBV30 and TRBJ2-7; 8 bases are shared with TRBD1. The J segment lost 0 bases and the V segment lost 2 bases, leaving 6 bases of the junction unmatched. The CDR3 is 15 residues long. The germline V gene has CDR1 GTSNPN and CDR2 SVGIG (reference sequence). DNA of the CDR3: TGTGCCTGGAGTATAACCGGGACAGGCTCCTACGAGCAGTACTTC. It encodes CAWSITGTGSYEQYF.

This clonotype was seen a handful of times. The chain employs TRBV7-6 and TRBJ1-1; 10 positions agree with TRBD1. CDR1 and CDR2 from the germline V gene are SGHVS and FNYEAQ. There are 20 residues in the CDR3. The trim removed 1 base at V and 7 bases at J, leaving 21 bases unmatched. The CDR3 DNA follows: TGTGCCAGCAGCTTAGTAGCCTTTGGTATGGGACAGGGGAGGAGGAGTGAAGCTTTCTTT. Encoded protein: CASSLVAFGMGQGRRSEAFF.

This clonotype was counted many times. The chain is built from TRBV6-4 and TRBJ2-3, with no clear D. The CDR3 runs 12 residues. V lost 3 bases and J 3 bases, leaving 4 bases between the germline ends. CDR1 is MRHNA, CDR2 SNTAGT, per germline. The CDR3 region is CASSEGTDTQYF. The CDR3 DNA reads as TGTGCCAGCAGTGAGGGGACAGATACGCAGTATTTT.

This sequence joins TRBV11-2 and TRBJ2-7, with TRBD2 matching over 12 bases. Unmatched junction bases numbered 5, after V lost 1 base and J lost 4 bases. The CDR3 contains 16 residues. CDR1 is SGHAT, CDR2 FQNNGV, per germline. The CDR3 spells CASSLGRTSGIYEQYF. The CDR3 region has the DNA TGTGCCAGCAGCTTAGGCAGGACTAGCGGGATATACGAGCAGTACTTC.

This sequence joins TRBV4-1 and TRBJ2-3; 12 bases map to TRBD2. CDR1 is MGHRA, CDR2 YSYEKL, per germline. There are 17 residues in the CDR3. The ends lost 3 bases at V and 2 bases at J; junction bases unmatched: 6. CDR3 in DNA: TGCGCCAGCAGCCAGACCGGGACTAGCGGGTACACAGATACGCAGTATTTT. Amino acids: CASSQTGTSGYTDTQYF.

The sample holds many counts of this clonotype. CDR3 sequence reads: CASTTGETQYF. CDR3 DNA: TGTGCCAGCACTACCGGGGAGACCCAGTACTTC. The rearrangement uses TRBV12-3 or TRBV12-4 and TRBJ2-5; no clear D. Between the trimmed V and J ends, which lost 7 bases and 5 bases, there was a span of 8 bases. This CDR3 is built from 11 residues.

A few counts support this clonotype. J is TRBJ2-3 and V is TRBV7-6; 10 bases match TRBD2. Germline V gene data show CDR1 as SGHVS and CDR2 as FNYEAQ. The CDR3 is 15 residues long. The trim removed 5 bases at V and 4 bases at J, leaving 6 bases unmatched. This chain's CDR3 is CASSHTSGAADTQYF. The CDR3 DNA sequence: TGTGCCAGCAGCCATACTAGCGGGGCGGCAGATACGCAGTATTTT. The full variable domain, completed using reference TRBV7-6 and TRBJ2-3, is GAGVSQSPRYKVTKRGQDVALRCDPISGHVSLYWYRQALGQGPEFLTYFNYEAQQDKSGLPNDRFSAERPEGSISTLTIQRTEQRDSAMYRCASSHTSGAADTQYFGPGTRLTVL.

V usage is TRBV6-2 or TRBV6-3 and J usage is TRBJ1-4; no definite D call. Germline assignment: CDR1 MNHEY and CDR2 SVGEGT. The CDR3 loop spans 13 amino acids. Trimming removed 7 bases at V and 2 bases at J, with 8 bases between. CDR3 sequence: CASNGQTNEKLFF. The CDR3 region has the DNA TGTGCCAGCAACGGGCAGACTAATGAAAAACTGTTTTTT.

This sequence joins TRBV4-3 and TRBJ1-1; 9 nucleotides align to TRBD1. Trimming at V came to 3 bases and at J to 7 bases, leaving 3 bases not matched to a gene. This CDR3 contains 13 residues. Germline assignment: CDR1 LGHNA and CDR2 YSLEER. The CDR3 here is CASSQRQGDEAFF. In nucleotides, the CDR3 is TGCGCCAGCAGCCAGCGACAGGGGGATGAAGCTTTCTTT.

This clonotype has more than one count but fewer than ten. One end of the junction is discordant with germline, which a read error may explain. The chain combines TRBV4-1 with TRBJ2-5; 8 nucleotides align to TRBD1. The CDR3 has 15 residues. The germline CDR1 and CDR2 sequences are MGHRA and YSYEKL. CDR3 bases: TGCGCCAGCAGCCAAGTACAGGGGGGCCAAGGGACCCAGTACTTC. It translates to CASSQVQGGQGTQYF.

This clonotype was counted a few times. This chain uses TRBV5-4 with TRBJ2-3, with 9 bases identical to TRBD2. Trimming at V came to 2 bases and at J to 5 bases, leaving 15 bases not matched to a gene. CDR1 is SGHNT, CDR2 YYREEE, per germline (reference sequence). The CDR3 runs to 18 residues. This CDR3 is CASSFPGVLAGDVDTQYF. The CDR3 region has the DNA TGTGCCAGCAGCTTCCCCGGGGTGTTAGCGGGAGATGTAGATACGCAGTATTTT.

This chain uses TRBV12-3 or TRBV12-4 with TRBJ1-6; D ambiguous. V dropped 4 bases and J dropped 6 bases, with 16 bases sitting between them. The CDR3 is made up of 16 amino acids. The CDR3 sequence: CASSSSATRPNSPLHF. The CDR3 DNA follows: TGTGCCAGCAGTTCGTCGGCTACACGACCTAATTCACCCCTCCACTTT.